The 5 T cell receptor beta chains reported below all come from one sample, sequenced in a study of blood T cell repertoires in COVID-19. The repertoire was sequenced with immunoSEQ multiplex PCR; TCRdb's copy has only in-frame clones and lacks some. Of roughly 150,000 clones listed, approximately 84% are singletons. Material: peripheral blood. Every receptor here comes from a woman aged 55-70 years with COVID-19, enrolled during active disease.

This clone was seen a few times. The V and J genes are TRBV27 and TRBJ2-3; D is ambiguous. Deletions cut 2 bases from V and 2 bases from J, with 8 bases between. Looked up from germline, CDR1 is MNHEY and CDR2 is SMNVEV (reference sequence). CDR3 size: 14 residues. The CDR3 DNA is TGTGCCAGCAGTTTAAAGCGTGACACAGATACGCAGTATTTT. This encodes CASSLKRDTDTQYF.

This chain connects TRBV7-9 to TRBJ1-3; D not resolved. V lost 1 base and J 0 bases, leaving 10 bases between the germline ends. Germline CDR1 and CDR2: SEHNR and FQNEAQ (reference sequence). The CDR3 length is 16 residues. Written as DNA, the CDR3 is TGTGCCAGCAGCTTAGTCGAGTTCCTCTCTGGAAACACCATATATTTT. It is translated as CASSLVEFLSGNTIYF.

The rearrangement joins TRBV27 to TRBJ2-3, with TRBD2 matching 12 bases. Germline V gene sequence: CDR1 MNHEY, CDR2 SMNVEV (reference sequence). The CDR3 has 16 amino acids. Losses at the gene ends were 5 bases for V and 0 bases for J; bases not matched to a gene: 3. This CDR3 reads CASSPGTSGSTDTQYF. DNA for the CDR3: TGTGCCAGCAGTCCGGGGACTAGCGGGAGCACAGATACGCAGTATTTT.

The chain employs TRBV9 and TRBJ2-3; D is perhaps TRBD2 (7 bases). Germline V gives CDR1 SGDLS, CDR2 YYNGEE. CDR3 length equals 15 residues. V dropped 1 base and J dropped 6 bases, with 15 bases sitting between them. Here the CDR3 DNA reads TGTGCCAGCAGCGTACTGGGGGGGCCGCGCGATACGCAGTATTTT. Encoded protein: CASSVLGGPRDTQYF.

The chain joins TRBV18 to TRBJ1-1; TRBD1 agrees at 9 bases. Trimming at V came to 3 bases and at J to 5 bases, leaving 13 bases not matched to a gene. This CDR3 region has 17 residues. The germline CDR1 and CDR2 sequences are KGHSH and LQKENI. The CDR3 DNA is TGTGCCAGCTCACCGCAACATGCACAGGGGGCCGGGACTGAAGCTTTCTTT. It translates to CASSPQHAQGAGTEAFF.